The 6 T cell receptor beta chains below all came from one sample that was sequenced in a study of blood T cell repertoires in COVID-19. The table came from immunoSEQ multiplex PCR; TCRdb's copy has only in-frame clones and leaves some out. The table lists around 120,000 clones, roughly 85% of them singletons, with roughly 25% in the top ten. The sample consisted of peripheral blood. The receptors here all came from a human donor in a cohort sampled during active COVID-19.

The chain carries TRBV5-5 and TRBJ1-2; D perhaps matches TRBD1 (5 bases). V was clipped by 2 bases and J by 4 bases, with 12 bases between them. Germline CDR1 reads SGHKS; CDR2 reads YYEKEE (reference sequence). The CDR3 is 14 residues long. As DNA, the CDR3 is TGTGCCAGCAGCTTTCGAGGAGACAGCTATGGCTACACCTTC. Translation gives CASSFRGDSYGYTF. The full variable domain, with the rest looked up from reference TRBV5-5 and TRBJ1-2, is DAGVTQSPTHLIKTRGQQVTLRCSPISGHKSVSWYQQVLGQGPQFIFQYYEKEERGRGNFPDRFSARQFPNYSSELNVNALLLGDSALYLCASSFRGDSYGYTFGSGTRLTVV.

This clone was counted between two and nine times. The V gene is TRBV7-2, the J gene TRBJ2-3, with D hard to call. CDR3 size: 16 residues. V was shortened by 0 bases and J by 6 bases, with 16 bases between the two germline ends. Germline V gives CDR1 SGHTA, CDR2 FQGNSA. In DNA, the CDR3 is TGTGCCAGCAGCTTAGCCGGCACCGACACCTACGATACGCAGTATTTT. It encodes CASSLAGTDTYDTQYF.

The chain carries TRBV29-1 and TRBJ2-2; maybe TRBD2 (6 bases). Germline-derived CDR1 and CDR2 are SQVTM and ANQGSEA. The CDR3 covers 18 residues. Between the trimmed V and J ends, which lost 7 bases and 5 bases, there was a span of 29 bases. The CDR3 region is CSAQGPVAPAGETGELFF. The DNA for the CDR3 is TGCAGCGCCCAAGGACCGGTAGCGCCAGCGGGTGAAACCGGGGAGCTGTTTTTT.

This clone was counted once. The chain uses TRBV28 and TRBJ2-5, with 9 positions matching TRBD2. The CDR3 runs to 15 residues. V dropped 4 bases and J dropped 5; count of bases not matched to a gene: 8. Germline V gene lookup returns CDR1 MDHEN and CDR2 SYDVKM. In DNA, the CDR3 is TGTGCCAGCAGTTCCCCGGGACTAGCTTTCGAGACCCAGTACTTC. Amino acid sequence: CASSSPGLAFETQYF.

V and J are TRBV5-6 and TRBJ2-7; D not resolved. The length of the CDR3 is 11 residues. Between the trimmed V and J ends, which lost 1 base and 5 bases, there was a span of 4 bases. Germline loops: CDR1 SGHDT, CDR2 YYEEEE. The CDR3 bases are TGTGCCAGCAGCTTGCGGGACGAGCAGTACTTC. It codes for CASSLRDEQYF.

The chain carries TRBV10-3 and TRBJ2-7; TRBD1 matches 9 bases. V gave up 6 bases and J gave up 2 bases; unmatched junction bases: 11. Germline V gives CDR1 ENHRY, CDR2 SYGVKD. The CDR3 consists of 16 residues. CDR3: CAIRKGGDRVAYEQYF. In DNA form, the CDR3 reads TGTGCCATCAGGAAGGGTGGGGACAGGGTGGCCTACGAGCAGTACTTC.